These 17 T cell receptor beta chains came from one sample sequenced in a study of beta chain features in type 1 diabetes. Expressed TCRB transcripts were sequenced because the entire RNA isolate underwent reverse transcription. Here immunoSEQ multiplex PCR was the method, and the copy in TCRdb shows in-frame clones only, minus some. The top ten clones hold 1.3% to 1.5% of a sample with 130,000 to 150,000 clones, 6.9% of them seen once. The sequencing sample was made of central memory CD4+ T cells from blood. The receptors stem from a woman aged 25 to 45 in good health.

This clone appeared a few times. The same CDR3 is also encoded by other DNA sequences in this sample. V usage is TRBV20-1 and J usage is TRBJ2-7; D not certain. Germline lookup yields CDR1 DFQATT and CDR2 SNEGSKA (reference sequence). This CDR3 has 10 amino acids. V was trimmed by 3 bases and J by 3 bases, leaving 3 bases between them. CDR3 DNA sequence: TGCAGTGCTAGTAACTACGAGCAGTACTTC. Protein product: CSASNYEQYF.

There are a few counts of this clone. This sequence joins TRBV29-1 and TRBJ1-4; unclear D gene. The CDR3 has 12 amino acids. V lost 6 bases, J lost 5 bases, and 10 bases lay in between. Germline CDR1 SQVTM, CDR2 ANQGSEA. For the CDR3, the DNA is TGCAGCGTATTGGGAGGAAATGAAAAACTGTTTTTT. This translates into CSVLGGNEKLFF.

This clone showed up many times. The V call is TRBV14, the J call TRBJ2-2, with TRBD1 as a possible D gene (6 bases). V lost 2 bases to trimming and J lost 2 bases, with 9 bases between them. CDR3 length: 15 amino acids. CDR1 is SGHDN, CDR2 FVKESK, per germline. CDR3 DNA sequence: TGTGCCAGCAGCCAACACAGGGTTAACACCGGGGAGCTGTTTTTT. It specifies CASSQHRVNTGELFF. The whole variable domain, filled in from reference TRBV14 and TRBJ2-2, reads EAGVTQFPSHSVIEKGQTVTLRCDPISGHDNLYWYRRVMGKEIKFLLHFVKESKQDESGMPNNRFLAERTGGTYSTLKVQPAELEDSGVYFCASSQHRVNTGELFFGEGSRLTVL.

This clone was detected only a few times. J is TRBJ1-5 and V is TRBV7-2; possibly TRBD1 for D (6 bases). The CDR3 length is 14 residues. Trimming stripped 5 bases from V and 6 bases from J, with 14 bases between. Per the germline V gene, CDR1 is SGHTA and CDR2 is FQGNSA. CDR3 coding DNA: TGTGCCAGCAGCCTCCGACAGGAAGGTCAGCCCCAGCATTTT. Its protein product is CASSLRQEGQPQHF. Drawing the rest from reference TRBV7-2 and TRBJ1-5, the complete variable domain is GAGVSQSPSNKVTEKGKDVELRCDPISGHTALYWYRQSLGQGLEFLIYFQGNSAPDKSGLPSDRFSAERTGGSVSTLTIQRTQQEDSAVYLCASSLRQEGQPQHFGDGTRLSIL.

This clone was seen ten or more times. J is TRBJ2-7 and V is TRBV5-8, with 8 bases identical to TRBD2. The CDR3 sequence is 14 residues long. The V segment lost 7 bases and the J segment 3 bases; nucleotides outside the gene matches: 9. Per the germline V gene, CDR1 is SGHTS and CDR2 is YDEGEE. CDR3 in DNA: TGTGCCAGCCTCGGGGGGGCGAGGATCTACGAGCAGTACTTC. It specifies CASLGGARIYEQYF.

The genes are TRBV19 and TRBJ2-4, with a possible D match to TRBD1 (6 bases). The CDR3 has 13 residues. Germline assignment: CDR1 LNHDA and CDR2 SQIVND (reference sequence). V dropped 3 bases and J dropped 9 bases, with 12 bases sitting between them. Here the CDR3 reads CASSMGQGSIQYF. CDR3 DNA sequence: TGTGCCAGTAGTATGGGGCAGGGGAGCATTCAGTACTTC.

In this sample, this clone turned up a few times. The chain recombines TRBV25-1 with TRBJ2-3; no reliable D call. The CDR3 has 14 residues. V lost 6 bases, J lost 0 bases, and 10 bases lay in between. In germline, CDR1 is MGHDK, CDR2 SYGVNS. The DNA of the CDR3 is TGTGCCAGCAGAAGCGACCCTAGCACAGATACGCAGTATTTT. Protein product: CASRSDPSTDTQYF.

This clone was recorded a few times. This chain connects TRBV4-3 to TRBJ2-3; D is perhaps TRBD2 (6 bases). The V end was cut by 0 bases, the J end by 10 bases, with 14 bases between. CDR1 is LGHNA, CDR2 YSLEER, per germline. The CDR3 is made up of 14 amino acids. The CDR3 protein is CASSQEVPSEAQYF. CDR3 DNA: TGCGCCAGCAGCCAAGAAGTGCCTAGCGAAGCGCAGTATTTT.

The rearrangement links TRBV21-1 to TRBJ2-7; the table's D call, TRBD2, was not checked against the DNA. TRBV21-1 is a listed pseudogene. This CDR3 spans 18 amino acids. In DNA form, the CDR3 reads TGTGCCAGCAGCAATTACATGGCCGGGACTAGCGGGGGCTACGAGCAGTACTTC. This translates into CASSNYMAGTSGGYEQYF.

The V gene is TRBV5-4, the J gene TRBJ1-3, with 7 bases aligning to TRBD1. The germline V gene encodes CDR1 SGHNT and CDR2 YYREEE (reference sequence). CDR3 length: 14 residues. With V trimmed by 4 bases and J by 3 bases, 4 bases remained unmatched. CDR3: CASSPNRGGNTIYF. CDR3 nucleotide sequence: TGTGCCAGCAGCCCTAACAGGGGTGGAAACACCATATATTTT.

This sequence joins TRBV19 and TRBJ2-3, with D tentatively TRBD2 (5 bases). Between the trimmed V and J ends, which lost 4 bases and 7 bases, there was a span of 9 bases. Per the germline V gene, CDR1 is LNHDA and CDR2 is SQIVND (reference sequence). The CDR3 extends over 12 amino acids. The CDR3 is CASSTPGNTQYF. Here the CDR3 DNA reads TGTGCCAGTAGTACTCCGGGGAATACGCAGTATTTT.

The sample holds a few counts of this clone. V is TRBV5-1 and J is TRBJ1-4, with D unclear. Germline V gives CDR1 SGHRS, CDR2 YFSETQ. V was clipped by 0 bases and J by 0 bases, with 6 bases between them. The length of the CDR3 is 15 residues. DNA for the CDR3: TGCGCCAGCAGCTTGGGAGGTGCAACTAATGAAAAACTGTTTTTT. Its protein product is CASSLGGATNEKLFF.

This clone has a handful of counts. The gene calls are TRBV28 and TRBJ2-7, with 7 positions matching TRBD1. The trim removed 6 bases at V and 7 bases at J, leaving 9 bases unmatched. Germline loops: CDR1 MDHEN, CDR2 SYDVKM. The CDR3 is made up of 13 amino acids. The CDR3 region is CASRLNRGWEQYF. DNA of the CDR3: TGTGCCAGCAGGTTGAACAGGGGATGGGAGCAGTACTTC.

The chain links TRBV4-2 to TRBJ1-2; D gene ambiguous. V lost 0 bases and J 8 bases, leaving 10 bases between the germline ends. The germline gives CDR1 LGHNA, CDR2 YNFKEQ. The length of the CDR3 is 13 residues. CDR3 sequence reads: CASSQDPQRGYTF. In DNA, the CDR3 is TGTGCCAGCAGCCAAGATCCCCAGCGCGGCTACACCTTC.

This clone appeared a few times. The chain employs TRBV6-1 and TRBJ1-1; no definite D call. V shed 3 bases and J shed 1 base, with 3 bases lying between them. CDR1 is MNHNS and CDR2 is SASEGT in the germline V gene. The CDR3 consists of 12 residues. The CDR3 loop is CASSDRNTEAFF. Written as DNA, the CDR3 is TGTGCCAGCAGTGACAGGAACACTGAAGCTTTCTTT.

This clone turned up a few times. The rearrangement joins TRBV7-9 to TRBJ2-7; 11 bases match TRBD2. CDR1 is SEHNR and CDR2 is FQNEAQ in the germline V gene (reference sequence). V shed 1 base, J shed 0 bases, and the junction held 5 bases outside the gene matches. The CDR3 has 17 residues. The CDR3 sequence is CASSLDSGLAGSYEQYF. CDR3 nucleotide sequence: TGTGCCAGCAGCTTAGACTCTGGACTAGCGGGCTCCTACGAGCAGTACTTC.

This clone has a handful of counts. An end of the junction differs from the germline gene, which may be a read error. This chain uses TRBV9 with TRBJ1-1, with 8 bases identical to TRBD1. Germline values: CDR1 SGDLS, CDR2 YYNGEE. This CDR3 has 13 amino acids. CDR3 DNA sequence: TGTGCCAGCAGCGTCCAGGGGGCGGCTGAGGCTTTCTTT. As protein: CASSVQGAAEAFF.